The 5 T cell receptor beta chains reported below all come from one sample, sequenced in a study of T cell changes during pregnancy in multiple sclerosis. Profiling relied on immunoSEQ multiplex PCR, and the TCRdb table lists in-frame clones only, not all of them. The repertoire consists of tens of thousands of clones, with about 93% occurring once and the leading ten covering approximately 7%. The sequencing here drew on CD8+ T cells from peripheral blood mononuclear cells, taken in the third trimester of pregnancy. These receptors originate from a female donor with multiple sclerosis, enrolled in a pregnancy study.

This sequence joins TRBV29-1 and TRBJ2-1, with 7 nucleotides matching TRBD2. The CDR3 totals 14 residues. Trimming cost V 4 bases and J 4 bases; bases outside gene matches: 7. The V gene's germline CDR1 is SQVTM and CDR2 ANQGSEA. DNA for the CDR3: TGCAGCGTTGGGTCTGGGAGGGCATACAATGAGCAGTTCTTC. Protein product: CSVGSGRAYNEQFF.

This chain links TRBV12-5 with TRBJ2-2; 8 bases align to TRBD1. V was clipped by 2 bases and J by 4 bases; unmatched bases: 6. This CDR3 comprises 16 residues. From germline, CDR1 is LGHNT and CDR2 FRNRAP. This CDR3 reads CASGLPLQGATGELFF. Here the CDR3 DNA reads TGTGCTAGTGGTTTGCCACTTCAGGGGGCCACCGGGGAGCTGTTTTTT.

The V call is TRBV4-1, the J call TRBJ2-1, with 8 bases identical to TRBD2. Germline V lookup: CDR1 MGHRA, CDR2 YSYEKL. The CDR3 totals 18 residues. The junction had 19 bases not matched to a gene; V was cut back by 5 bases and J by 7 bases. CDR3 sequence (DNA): TGCGCCAGCAGCTTACCGTCTAGGGACGGGAGGGCCTGGAATGAGCAGTTCTTC. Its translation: CASSLPSRDGRAWNEQFF.

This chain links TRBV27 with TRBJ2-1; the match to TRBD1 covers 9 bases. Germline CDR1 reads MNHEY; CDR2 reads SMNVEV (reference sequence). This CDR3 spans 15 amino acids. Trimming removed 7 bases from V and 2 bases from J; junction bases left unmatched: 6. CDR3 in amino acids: CASTPGQGPYNEQFF. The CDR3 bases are TGTGCCAGCACCCCGGGACAGGGCCCCTACAATGAGCAGTTCTTC.

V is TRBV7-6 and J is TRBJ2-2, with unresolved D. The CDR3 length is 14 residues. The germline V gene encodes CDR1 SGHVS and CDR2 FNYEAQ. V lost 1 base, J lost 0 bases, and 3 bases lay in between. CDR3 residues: CASSLGANTGELFF. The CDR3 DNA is TGTGCCAGCAGCTTAGGAGCGAACACCGGGGAGCTGTTTTTT.